This T cell receptor beta chain was observed in a study of T cell changes during pregnancy in multiple sclerosis. TCRdb's copy holds only in-frame clones and misses some; the assay was immunoSEQ multiplex PCR. The table lists 30,000 to 50,000 clones, roughly 93% of them singletons, with approximately 0.36% in the top ten. Deletions cut 2 bases from V and 5 bases from J, with 10 bases between. The CDR3 extends over 13 amino acids. Germline V gene lookup returns CDR1 SGHNT and CDR2 YYREEE (reference sequence). This clone has a single count. The starting material was CD4+ T cells from peripheral blood mononuclear cells, obtained after pregnancy. This sequence originates from a female donor with multiple sclerosis, enrolled in a pregnancy study. This chain links TRBV5-4 with TRBJ1-1; tentative D call: TRBD1 (5 bases). In DNA form, the CDR3 reads TGTGCCAGCAGCTTTAGGGGTCCTACTGAAGCTTTCTTT. Translated: CASSFRGPTEAFF.